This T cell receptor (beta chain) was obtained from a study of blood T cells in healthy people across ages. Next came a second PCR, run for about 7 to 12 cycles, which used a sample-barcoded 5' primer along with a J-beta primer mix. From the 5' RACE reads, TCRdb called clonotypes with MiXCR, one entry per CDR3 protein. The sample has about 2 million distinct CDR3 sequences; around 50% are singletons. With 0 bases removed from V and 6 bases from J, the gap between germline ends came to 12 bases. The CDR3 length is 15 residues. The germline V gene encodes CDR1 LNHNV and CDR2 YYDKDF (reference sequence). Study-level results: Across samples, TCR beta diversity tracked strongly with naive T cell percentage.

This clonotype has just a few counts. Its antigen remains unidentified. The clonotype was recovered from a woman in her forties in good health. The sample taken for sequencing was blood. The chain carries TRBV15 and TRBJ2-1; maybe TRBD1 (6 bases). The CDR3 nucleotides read TGTGCCACCAGCAGAGATCCCCAGGGGACCAATGAGCAGTTCTTC. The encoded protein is CATSRDPQGTNEQFF.